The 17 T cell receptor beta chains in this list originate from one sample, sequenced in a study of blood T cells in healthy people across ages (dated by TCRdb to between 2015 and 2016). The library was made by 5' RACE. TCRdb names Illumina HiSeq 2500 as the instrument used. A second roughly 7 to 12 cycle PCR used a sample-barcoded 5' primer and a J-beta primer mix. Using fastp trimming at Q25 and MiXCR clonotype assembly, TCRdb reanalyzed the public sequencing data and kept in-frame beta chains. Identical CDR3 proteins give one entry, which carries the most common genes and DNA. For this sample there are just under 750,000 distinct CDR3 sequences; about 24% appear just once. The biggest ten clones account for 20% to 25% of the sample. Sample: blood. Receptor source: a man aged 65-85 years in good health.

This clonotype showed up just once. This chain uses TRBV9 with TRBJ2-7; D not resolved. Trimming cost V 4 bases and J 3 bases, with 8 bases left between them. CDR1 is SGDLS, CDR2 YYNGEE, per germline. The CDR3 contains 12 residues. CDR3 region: CASSNNNYEQYF. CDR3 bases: TGTGCCAGCAGCAACAACAACTACGAGCAGTACTTC.

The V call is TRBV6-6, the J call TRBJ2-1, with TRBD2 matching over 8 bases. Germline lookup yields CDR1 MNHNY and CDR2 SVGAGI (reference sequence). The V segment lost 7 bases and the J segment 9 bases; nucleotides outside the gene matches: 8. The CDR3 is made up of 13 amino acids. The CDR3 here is CASIPGGAGEQFF. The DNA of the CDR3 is TGTGCCAGCATTCCCGGGGGGGCCGGTGAGCAGTTCTTC.

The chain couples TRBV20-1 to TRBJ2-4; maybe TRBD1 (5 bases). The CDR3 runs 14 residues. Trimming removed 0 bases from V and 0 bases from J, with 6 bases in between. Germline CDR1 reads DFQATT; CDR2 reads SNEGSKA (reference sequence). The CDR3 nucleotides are TGCAGTGCTAGAGAGGGGCTAGCCAAAAACATTCAGTACTTC. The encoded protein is CSAREGLAKNIQYF.

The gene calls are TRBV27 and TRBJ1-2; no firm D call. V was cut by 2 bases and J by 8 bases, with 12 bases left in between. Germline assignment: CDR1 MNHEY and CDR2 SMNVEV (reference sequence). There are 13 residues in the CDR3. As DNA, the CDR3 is TGTGCCAGCAGTTTACGTCAGGCGGCGGGCTACACCTTC. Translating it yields CASSLRQAAGYTF.

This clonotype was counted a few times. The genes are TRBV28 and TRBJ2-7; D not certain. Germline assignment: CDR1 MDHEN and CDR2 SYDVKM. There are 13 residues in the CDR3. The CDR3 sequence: CSVAGHFSYEQYF. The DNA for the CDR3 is TGTTCGGTAGCAGGCCATTTCTCCTACGAGCAGTACTTC.

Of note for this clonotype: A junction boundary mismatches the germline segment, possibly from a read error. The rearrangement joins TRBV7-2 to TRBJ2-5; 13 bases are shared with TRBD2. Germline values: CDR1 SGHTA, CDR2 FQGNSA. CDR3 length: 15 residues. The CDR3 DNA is TGTGCCAGCAGCTTAGTTGGACTAGCGGGAGAGGCCCAGTACTTC. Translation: CASSLVGLAGEAQYF.

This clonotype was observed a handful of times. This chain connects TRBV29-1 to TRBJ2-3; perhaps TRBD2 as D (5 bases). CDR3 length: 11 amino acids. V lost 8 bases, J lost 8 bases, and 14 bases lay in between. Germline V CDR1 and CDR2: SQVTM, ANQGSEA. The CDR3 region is CSPGVGSTQYF. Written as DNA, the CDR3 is TGCAGCCCGGGTGTGGGGAGTACGCAGTATTTT.

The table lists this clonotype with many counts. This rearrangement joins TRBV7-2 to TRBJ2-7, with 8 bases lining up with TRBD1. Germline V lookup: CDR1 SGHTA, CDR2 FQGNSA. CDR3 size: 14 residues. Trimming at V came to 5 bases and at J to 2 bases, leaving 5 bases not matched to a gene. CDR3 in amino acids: CASSADRAAYEQYF. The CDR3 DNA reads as TGTGCCAGCAGCGCGGACAGGGCGGCCTACGAGCAGTACTTC.

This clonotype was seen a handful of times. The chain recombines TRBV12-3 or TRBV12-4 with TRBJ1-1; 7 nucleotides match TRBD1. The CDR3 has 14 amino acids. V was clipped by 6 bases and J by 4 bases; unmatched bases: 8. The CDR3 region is CASSRRQGSTEAFF. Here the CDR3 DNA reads TGTGCCAGCAGCCGTCGACAGGGCTCCACTGAAGCTTTCTTT.

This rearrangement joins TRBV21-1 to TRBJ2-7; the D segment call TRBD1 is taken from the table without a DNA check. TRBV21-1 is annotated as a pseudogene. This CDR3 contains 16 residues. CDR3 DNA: TGTGCCAGCAGCCCCCGGGTTCGGGACATCCTCTACGAGCAGTACGTC. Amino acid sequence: CASSPRVRDILYEQYV.

This CDR3 reads CASSLPSGRASYNEQFF. The CDR3 nucleotides read TGTGCCAGCAGCTTACCTAGCGGGAGGGCCTCTTACAATGAGCAGTTCTTC. The chain couples TRBV5-4 to TRBJ2-1, with 12 bases matching TRBD2. V was pared by 2 bases and J by 4 bases, with 7 bases of the junction left unmatched. This CDR3 spans 17 amino acids. Looked up from germline, CDR1 is SGHNT and CDR2 is YYREEE (reference sequence).

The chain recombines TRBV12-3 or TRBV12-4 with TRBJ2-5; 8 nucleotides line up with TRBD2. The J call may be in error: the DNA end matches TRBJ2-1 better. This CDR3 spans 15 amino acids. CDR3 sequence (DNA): TGTGCCAGCAGTTTTACGGGACTAGGCAACAATGAGCAGTTCTTC. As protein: CASSFTGLGNNEQFF.

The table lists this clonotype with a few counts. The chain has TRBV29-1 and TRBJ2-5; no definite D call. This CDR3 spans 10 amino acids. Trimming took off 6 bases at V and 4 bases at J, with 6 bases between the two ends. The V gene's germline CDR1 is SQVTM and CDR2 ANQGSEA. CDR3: CSVETETQYF. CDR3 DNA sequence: TGCAGCGTCGAAACAGAGACCCAGTACTTC. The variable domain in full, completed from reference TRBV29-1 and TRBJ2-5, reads SAVISQKPSRDICQRGTSLTIQCQVDSQVTMMFWYRQQPGQSLTLIATANQGSEATYESGFVIDKFPISRPNLTFSTLTVSNMSPEDSSIYLCSVETETQYFGPGTRLLVL.

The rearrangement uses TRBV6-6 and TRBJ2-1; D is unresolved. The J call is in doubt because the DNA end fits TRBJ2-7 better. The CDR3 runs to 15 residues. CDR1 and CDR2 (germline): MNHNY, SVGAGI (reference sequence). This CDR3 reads CASSYSSIRTYEQYF. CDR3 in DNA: TGTGCCAGCAGTTACTCGTCTATACGAACCTACGAGCAGTACTTC.

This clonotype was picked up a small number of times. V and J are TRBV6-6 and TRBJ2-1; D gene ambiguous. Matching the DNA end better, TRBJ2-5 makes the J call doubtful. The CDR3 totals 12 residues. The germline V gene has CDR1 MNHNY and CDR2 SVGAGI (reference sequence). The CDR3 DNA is TGTGCCAGCAGTTCTGGGATGGAGACCCAGTACTTC. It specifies CASSSGMETQYF.

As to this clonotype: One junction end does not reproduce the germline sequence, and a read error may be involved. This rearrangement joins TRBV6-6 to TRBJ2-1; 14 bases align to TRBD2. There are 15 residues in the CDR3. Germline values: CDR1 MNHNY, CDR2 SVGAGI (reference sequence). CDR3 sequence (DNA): TGTGCCAGCACCCTGGGACTAGCGGGAGACAATGAGCAGCTCTTC. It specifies CASTLGLAGDNEQLF.

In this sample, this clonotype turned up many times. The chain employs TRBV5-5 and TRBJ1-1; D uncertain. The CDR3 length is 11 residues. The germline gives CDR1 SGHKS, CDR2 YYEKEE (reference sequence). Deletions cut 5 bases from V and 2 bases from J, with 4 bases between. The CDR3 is CASRINTEAFF. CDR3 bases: TGTGCCAGCAGGATAAACACTGAAGCTTTCTTT.